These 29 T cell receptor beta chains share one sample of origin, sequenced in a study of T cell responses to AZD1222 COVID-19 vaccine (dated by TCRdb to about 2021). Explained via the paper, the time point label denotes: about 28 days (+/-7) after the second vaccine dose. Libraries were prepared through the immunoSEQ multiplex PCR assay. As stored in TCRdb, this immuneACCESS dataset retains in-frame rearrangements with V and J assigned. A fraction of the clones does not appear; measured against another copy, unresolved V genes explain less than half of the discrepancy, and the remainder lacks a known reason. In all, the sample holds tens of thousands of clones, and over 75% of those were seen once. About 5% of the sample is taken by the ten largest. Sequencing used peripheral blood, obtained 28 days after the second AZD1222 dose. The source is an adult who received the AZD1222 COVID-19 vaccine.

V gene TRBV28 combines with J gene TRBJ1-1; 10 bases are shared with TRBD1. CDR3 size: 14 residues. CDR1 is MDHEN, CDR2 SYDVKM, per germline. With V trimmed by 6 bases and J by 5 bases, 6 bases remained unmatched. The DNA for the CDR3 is TGTGCCAGCAGCCCCGACAGGGGGCGGACTGAAGCTTTCTTT. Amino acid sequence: CASSPDRGRTEAFF.

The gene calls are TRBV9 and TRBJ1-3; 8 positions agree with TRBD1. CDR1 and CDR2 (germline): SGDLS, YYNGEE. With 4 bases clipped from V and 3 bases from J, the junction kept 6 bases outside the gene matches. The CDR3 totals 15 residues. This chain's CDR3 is CASSKTGGNGNTIYF. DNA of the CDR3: TGTGCCAGCAGCAAAACAGGGGGGAATGGAAACACCATATATTTT. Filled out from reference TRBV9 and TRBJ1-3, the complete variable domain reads DSGVTQTPKHLITATGQRVTLRCSPRSGDLSVYWYQQSLDQGLQFLIQYYNGEERAKGNILERFSAQQFPDLHSELNLSSLELGDSALYFCASSKTGGNGNTIYFGEGSWLTVV.

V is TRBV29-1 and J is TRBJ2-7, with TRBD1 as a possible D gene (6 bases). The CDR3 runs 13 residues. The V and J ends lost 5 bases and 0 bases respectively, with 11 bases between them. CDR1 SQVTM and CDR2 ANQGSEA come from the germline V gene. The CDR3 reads CSVRSGASYEQYF. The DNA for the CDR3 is TGCAGCGTTCGGTCAGGGGCCTCCTACGAGCAGTACTTC.

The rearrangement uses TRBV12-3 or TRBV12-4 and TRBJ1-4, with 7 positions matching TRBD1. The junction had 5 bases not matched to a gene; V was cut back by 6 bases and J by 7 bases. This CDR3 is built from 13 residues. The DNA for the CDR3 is TGTGCCAGCAGAGACAGGGTCAGTGAAAAACTGTTTTTT. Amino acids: CASRDRVSEKLFF.

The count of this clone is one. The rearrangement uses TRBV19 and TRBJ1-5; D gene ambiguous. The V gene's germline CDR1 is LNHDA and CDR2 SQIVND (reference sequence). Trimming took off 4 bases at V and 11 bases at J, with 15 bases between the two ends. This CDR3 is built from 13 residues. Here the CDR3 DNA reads TGTGCCAGTAGTAATCCCTTTGGGTGGTCCCAGCATTTT. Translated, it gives CASSNPFGWSQHF.

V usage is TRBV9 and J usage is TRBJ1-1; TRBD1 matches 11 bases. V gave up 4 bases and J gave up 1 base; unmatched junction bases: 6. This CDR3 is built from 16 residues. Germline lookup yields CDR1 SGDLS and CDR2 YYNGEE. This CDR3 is CASSYGQGAGNTEAFF. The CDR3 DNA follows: TGTGCCAGCAGCTACGGACAGGGGGCTGGGAACACTGAAGCTTTCTTT.

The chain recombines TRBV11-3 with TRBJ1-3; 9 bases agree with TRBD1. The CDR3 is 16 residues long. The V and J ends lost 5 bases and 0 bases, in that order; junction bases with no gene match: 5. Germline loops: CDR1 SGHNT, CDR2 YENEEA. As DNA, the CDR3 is TGTGCCAGCAGCCCCGGACAGGGGCGCTCTGGAAACACCATATATTTT. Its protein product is CASSPGQGRSGNTIYF.

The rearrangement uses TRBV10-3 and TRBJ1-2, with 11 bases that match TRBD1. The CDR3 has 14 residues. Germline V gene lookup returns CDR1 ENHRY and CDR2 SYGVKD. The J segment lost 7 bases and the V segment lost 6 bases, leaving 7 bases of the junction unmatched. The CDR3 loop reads CAISGQGAGGGYTF. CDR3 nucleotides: TGTGCCATCAGCGGACAGGGGGCGGGTGGTGGCTACACCTTC.

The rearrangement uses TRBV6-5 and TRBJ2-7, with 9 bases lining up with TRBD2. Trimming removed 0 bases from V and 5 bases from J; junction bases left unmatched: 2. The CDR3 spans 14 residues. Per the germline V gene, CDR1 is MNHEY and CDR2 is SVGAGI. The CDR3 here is CASSYSSGGHEQYF. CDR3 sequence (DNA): TGTGCCAGCAGTTACTCTAGCGGGGGCCACGAGCAGTACTTC.

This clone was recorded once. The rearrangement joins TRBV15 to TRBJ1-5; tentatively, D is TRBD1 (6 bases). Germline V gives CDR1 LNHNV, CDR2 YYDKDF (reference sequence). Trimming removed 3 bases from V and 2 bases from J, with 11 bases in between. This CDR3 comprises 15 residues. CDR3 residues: CATSSQGFGNQPQHF. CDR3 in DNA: TGTGCCACCAGCAGTCAGGGGTTTGGCAATCAGCCCCAGCATTTT.

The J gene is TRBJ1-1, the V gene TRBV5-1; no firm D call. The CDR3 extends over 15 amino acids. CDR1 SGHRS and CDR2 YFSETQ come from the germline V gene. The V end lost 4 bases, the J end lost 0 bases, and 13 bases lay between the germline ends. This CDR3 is CASSMGFSMNTEAFF. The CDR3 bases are TGCGCCAGCAGCATGGGATTTTCTATGAACACTGAAGCTTTCTTT.

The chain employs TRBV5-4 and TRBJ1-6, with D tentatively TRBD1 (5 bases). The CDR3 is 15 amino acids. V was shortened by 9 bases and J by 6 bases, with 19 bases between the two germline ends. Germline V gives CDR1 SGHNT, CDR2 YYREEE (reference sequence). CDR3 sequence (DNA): TGTGCCACTCAGGGTAGGGAAAGTGCTAATTCACCCCTCCACTTT. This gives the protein CATQGRESANSPLHF. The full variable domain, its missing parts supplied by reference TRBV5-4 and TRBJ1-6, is ETGVTQSPTHLIKTRGQQVTLRCSSQSGHNTVSWYQQALGQGPQFIFQYYREEENGRGNFPPRFSGLQFPNYSSELNVNALELDDSALYLCATQGRESANSPLHFGNGTRLTVT.

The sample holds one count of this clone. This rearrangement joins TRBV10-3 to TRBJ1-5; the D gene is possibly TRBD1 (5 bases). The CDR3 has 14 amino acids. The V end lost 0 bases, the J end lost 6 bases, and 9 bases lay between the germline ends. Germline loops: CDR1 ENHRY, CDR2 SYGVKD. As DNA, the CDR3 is TGTGCCATCAGTGAGTCCGGCGGGGGTCAGCCCCAGCATTTT. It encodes CAISESGGGQPQHF.

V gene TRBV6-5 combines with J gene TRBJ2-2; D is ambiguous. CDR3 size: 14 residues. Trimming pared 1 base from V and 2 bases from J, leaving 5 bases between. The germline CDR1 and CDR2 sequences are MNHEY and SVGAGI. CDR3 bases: TGTGCCAGCAGTTACTGGGAAAACACCGGGGAGCTGTTTTTT. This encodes CASSYWENTGELFF.

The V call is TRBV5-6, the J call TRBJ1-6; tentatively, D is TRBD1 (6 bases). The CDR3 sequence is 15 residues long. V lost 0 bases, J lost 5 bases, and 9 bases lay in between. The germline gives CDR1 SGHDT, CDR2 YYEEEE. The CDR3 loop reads CASSLVKGDNSPLHF. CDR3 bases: TGTGCCAGCAGCTTGGTAAAGGGGGATAATTCACCCCTCCACTTT.

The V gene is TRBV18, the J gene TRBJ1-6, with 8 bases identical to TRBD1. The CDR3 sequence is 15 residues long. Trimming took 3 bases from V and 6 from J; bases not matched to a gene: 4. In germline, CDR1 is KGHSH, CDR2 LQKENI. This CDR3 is CASSPGGQVNSPLHF. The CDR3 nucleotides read TGTGCCAGCTCACCGGGGGGACAGGTTAATTCACCCCTCCACTTT.

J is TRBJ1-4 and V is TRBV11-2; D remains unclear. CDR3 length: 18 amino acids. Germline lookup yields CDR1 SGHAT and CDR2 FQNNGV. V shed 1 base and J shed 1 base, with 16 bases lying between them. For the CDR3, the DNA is TGTGCCAGCAGCTTAGGGATGTCGCAGGACGGAACTAATGAAAAACTGTTTTTT. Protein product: CASSLGMSQDGTNEKLFF.

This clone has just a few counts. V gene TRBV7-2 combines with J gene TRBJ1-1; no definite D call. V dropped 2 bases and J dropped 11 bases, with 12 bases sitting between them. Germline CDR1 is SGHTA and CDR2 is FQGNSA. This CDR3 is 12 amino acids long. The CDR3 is CASSLRSGAAFF. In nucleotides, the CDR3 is TGTGCCAGCAGCTTACGGTCAGGAGCGGCTTTCTTT.

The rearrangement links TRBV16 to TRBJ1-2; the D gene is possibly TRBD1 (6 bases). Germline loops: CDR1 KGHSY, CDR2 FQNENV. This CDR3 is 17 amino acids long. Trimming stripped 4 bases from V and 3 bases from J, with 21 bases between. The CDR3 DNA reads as TGTGCCAGCAGCCCGGTCATGGGGGCGGGGTCGGACTATGGCTACACCTTC. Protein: CASSPVMGAGSDYGYTF. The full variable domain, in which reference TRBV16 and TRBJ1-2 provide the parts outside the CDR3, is GEEVAQTPKHLVRGEGQKAKLYCAPIKGHSYVFWYQQVLKNEFKFLISFQNENVFDETGMPKERFSAKCLPNSPCSLEIQATKLEDSAVYFCASSPVMGAGSDYGYTFGSGTRLTVV.

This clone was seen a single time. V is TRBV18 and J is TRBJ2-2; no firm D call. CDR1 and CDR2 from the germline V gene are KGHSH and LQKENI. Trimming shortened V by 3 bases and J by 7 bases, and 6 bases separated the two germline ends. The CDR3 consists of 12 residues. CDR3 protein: CASSPMIGELFF. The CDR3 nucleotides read TGTGCCAGCTCACCTATGATCGGGGAGCTGTTTTTT.

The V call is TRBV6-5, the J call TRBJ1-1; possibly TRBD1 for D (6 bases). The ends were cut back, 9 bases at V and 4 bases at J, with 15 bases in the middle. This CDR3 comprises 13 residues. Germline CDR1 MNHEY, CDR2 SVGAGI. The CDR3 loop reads CASWLGGATEAFF. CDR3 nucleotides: TGTGCCAGTTGGCTGGGGGGGGCCACTGAAGCTTTCTTT.

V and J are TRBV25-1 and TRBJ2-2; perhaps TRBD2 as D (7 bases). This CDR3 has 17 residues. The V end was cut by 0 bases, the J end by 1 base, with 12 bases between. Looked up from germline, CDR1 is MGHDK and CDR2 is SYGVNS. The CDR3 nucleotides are TGTGCCAGCAGTGAATATGGGGGGGCCGAGAACACCGGGGAGCTGTTTTTT. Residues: CASSEYGGAENTGELFF.

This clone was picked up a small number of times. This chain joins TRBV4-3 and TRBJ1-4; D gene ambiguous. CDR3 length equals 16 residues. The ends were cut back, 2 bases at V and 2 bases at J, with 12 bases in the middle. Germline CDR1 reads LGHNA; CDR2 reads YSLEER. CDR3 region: CASSQQVSQTNEKLFF. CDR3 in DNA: TGCGCCAGCAGCCAACAAGTATCGCAGACTAATGAAAAACTGTTTTTT.

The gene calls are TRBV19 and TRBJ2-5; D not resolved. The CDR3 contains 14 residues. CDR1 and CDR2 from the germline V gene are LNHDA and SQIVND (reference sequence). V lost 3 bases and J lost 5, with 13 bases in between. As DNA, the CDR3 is TGTGCCAGTAGTATTAACACGCTCAGTGAGACCCAGTACTTC. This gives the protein CASSINTLSETQYF.

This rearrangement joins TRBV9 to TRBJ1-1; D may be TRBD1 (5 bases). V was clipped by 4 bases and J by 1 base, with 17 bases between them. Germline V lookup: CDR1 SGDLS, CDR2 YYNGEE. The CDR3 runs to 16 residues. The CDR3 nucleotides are TGTGCCAGCAGCAATAGGGGCGGCAGGACGAACACTGAAGCTTTCTTT. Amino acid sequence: CASSNRGGRTNTEAFF.

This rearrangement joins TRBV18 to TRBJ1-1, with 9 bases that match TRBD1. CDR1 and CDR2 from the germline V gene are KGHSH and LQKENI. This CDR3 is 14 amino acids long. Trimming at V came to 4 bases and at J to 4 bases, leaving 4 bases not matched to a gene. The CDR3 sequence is CASSRGQGGTEAFF. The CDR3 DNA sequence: TGTGCCAGCTCACGGGGACAGGGTGGCACTGAAGCTTTCTTT.

CDR3 loop: CASSNTLAGTTGELFF. For the CDR3, the DNA is TGTGCCAGCTCAAACACCCTCGCAGGGACCACCGGGGAGCTGTTTTTT. V gene TRBV18 combines with J gene TRBJ2-2; D might be TRBD1 or TRBD2, each matching 5 bases. Germline-derived CDR1 and CDR2 are KGHSH and LQKENI. This CDR3 spans 16 amino acids. Trimming removed 5 bases at V and 4 bases at J, with 17 bases between.

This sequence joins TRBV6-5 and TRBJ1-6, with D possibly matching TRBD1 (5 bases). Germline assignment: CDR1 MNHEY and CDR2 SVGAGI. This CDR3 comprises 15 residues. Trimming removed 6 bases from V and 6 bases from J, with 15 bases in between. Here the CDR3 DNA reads TGTGCCAGCAGGTCGGGGCCAGGGACTAATTCACCCCTCCACTTT. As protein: CASRSGPGTNSPLHF.

CDR3 in amino acids: CASSPGGIGDGYTF. Here the CDR3 DNA reads TGCGCCAGCAGTCCAGGCGGAATAGGAGATGGCTACACCTTC. V gene TRBV5-1 combines with J gene TRBJ1-2; D is unclear. The V gene lost 5 bases and the J gene lost 6 bases, with 17 bases spanning the gap. Germline V gene data show CDR1 as SGHRS and CDR2 as YFSETQ. The CDR3 sequence is 14 residues long.